Below, one TCR beta chain is given with its context. Its target is unknown. The data derive from a study of post-analysis software for immune sequencing data. In the study overall: The patients showed relapsing-remitting, secondary progressive and progressive-relapsing multiple sclerosis courses. The study's findings and limits: Strong co-clustering by F measure linked samples that shared a preparation batch. In patients, TRBV5-6, TRBV5-1 and TRBV20-1 belonged to five or six TRBV segments found more frequently than in controls.

Germline V CDR1 and CDR2: DFQATT, SNEGSKA (reference sequence). The CDR3 totals 14 residues. V dropped 1 base and J dropped 0 bases, with 8 bases sitting between them. TCR beta cDNA libraries had unique molecular identifiers. A few hundred thousand cDNA molecules were obtained from roughly 0.93 to 9.6 million T cells. Using its own MiXCR run on the PCR reads, TCRdb lists one record per CDR3 protein. The table records 350,000 to 500,000 distinct CDR3 sequences, 30% to 40% of them present only once. Sequencing was done on a sample of blood. This rearrangement joins TRBV20-1 to TRBJ2-3; D possibly corresponds to TRBD2 (5 bases). This TCR was recovered from a girl aged 2 to 10 with multiple sclerosis. CDR3 coding DNA: TGCAGTGCTAGAGTTCGGGGAAGCACAGATACGCAGTATTTT. Encoded protein: CSARVRGSTDTQYF.